The source of this T cell receptor (beta chain) is a study of cytomegalovirus exposure and HLA in healthy donors. Overall study findings and caveats: The study flagged about 150 TCR beta chains as cytomegalovirus-associated. A later analysis showed HLA-associated TCR beta chains outstripping equally common others in clonal expansion. The majority of TCR sequences were rare, yet some public TCRs appeared in many donors. In a later analysis, parvovirus B19, influenza, CMV and Epstein-Barr virus appeared linked to several top co-occurrence clusters.

Germline loops: CDR1 SGHAT, CDR2 FQNNGV. The CDR3 loop spans 14 amino acids. Trimming at V came to 4 bases and at J to 4 bases, leaving 4 bases not matched to a gene. PCR was performed using 60 Vbeta and 13 Jbeta primers. Data came from immunoSEQ multiplex PCR; TCRdb stores just in-frame clones and leaves some out. This sample yields approximately 150,000 clones, of which roughly 72% are seen a single time; roughly 2% belongs to the top ten. A word on this clone: Its antigen is undetermined.

This rearrangement joins TRBV11-2 to TRBJ2-5; 9 bases fit TRBD2. The sequence came from a man aged 35 to 55 in good health and CMV-seronegative. Material for sequencing was PBMCs. The CDR3 DNA is TGTGCCAGCAGCTCGGGACTAGCAGTAGAGACCCAGTACTTC. Protein sequence: CASSSGLAVETQYF. Full variable domain (remainder filled in from reference TRBV11-2 and TRBJ2-5): EAGVAQSPRYKIIEKRQSVAFWCNPISGHATLYWYQQILGQGPKLLIQFQNNGVVDDSQLPKDRFSAERLKGVDSTLKIQPAKLEDSAVYLCASSSGLAVETQYFGPGTRLLVL.